Listed here is a single T cell receptor (beta chain). PCR primers comprised 60 Vbeta and 13 Jbeta primers. Sequencing was performed with immunoSEQ multiplex PCR; in TCRdb, only in-frame clones are kept and a portion is missing. In total, the table holds about 200,000 clones. The data were obtained in a study of cytomegalovirus exposure and HLA in healthy donors. The length of the CDR3 is 13 residues. Germline CDR1 and CDR2: SGHAT and FQNNGV. V was pared by 0 bases and J by 8 bases, with 2 bases of the junction left unmatched. The rearrangement joins TRBV11-2 to TRBJ1-1; 8 bases are a match to TRBD1. The TCR comes from a woman younger than 45 in good health and CMV-seropositive. The sample was PBMCs. As DNA, the CDR3 is TGTGCCAGCAGCTTAGAGAGGACAGGGGAAGCTTTCTTT. Its translation is CASSLERTGEAFF. Using reference TRBV11-2 and TRBJ1-1 for the parts outside the CDR3, the full variable domain is EAGVAQSPRYKIIEKRQSVAFWCNPISGHATLYWYQQILGQGPKLLIQFQNNGVVDDSQLPKDRFSAERLKGVDSTLKIQPAKLEDSAVYLCASSLERTGEAFFGQGTRLTVV.